This T cell receptor beta chain was captured by sequencing in a study of blood T cell repertoires in COVID-19. Across the study: Acute and convalescent COVID-19 specimens originated in the United States, Italy and Spain. Sources were T cells, B-cell-depleted T cells, or PBMCs; the material itself was cDNA or gDNA.

The V gene's germline CDR1 is MNHEY and CDR2 SMNVEV (reference sequence). Trimming cost V 6 bases and J 7 bases, with 15 bases left between them. The CDR3 extends over 14 amino acids. In the original workflow: From reference gene primer amplification, estimates of nucleated cell counts were derived. Sequencing used immunoSEQ multiplex PCR; TCRdb keeps in-frame clones, though not all of them. The V and J calls and clone size were taken over from that table, and D and trimming were inferred from the DNA. The sample consists of about 260,000 clones, 85% of them appearing once. The chain has TRBV27 and TRBJ1-4; no clear D. Sequenced material: peripheral blood. This sequence was found in a human donor in a cohort sampled during active COVID-19. CDR3 sequence: CASRRTDGGEKLFF. As DNA, the CDR3 is TGTGCCAGCAGACGGACGGATGGAGGTGAAAAACTGTTTTTT.